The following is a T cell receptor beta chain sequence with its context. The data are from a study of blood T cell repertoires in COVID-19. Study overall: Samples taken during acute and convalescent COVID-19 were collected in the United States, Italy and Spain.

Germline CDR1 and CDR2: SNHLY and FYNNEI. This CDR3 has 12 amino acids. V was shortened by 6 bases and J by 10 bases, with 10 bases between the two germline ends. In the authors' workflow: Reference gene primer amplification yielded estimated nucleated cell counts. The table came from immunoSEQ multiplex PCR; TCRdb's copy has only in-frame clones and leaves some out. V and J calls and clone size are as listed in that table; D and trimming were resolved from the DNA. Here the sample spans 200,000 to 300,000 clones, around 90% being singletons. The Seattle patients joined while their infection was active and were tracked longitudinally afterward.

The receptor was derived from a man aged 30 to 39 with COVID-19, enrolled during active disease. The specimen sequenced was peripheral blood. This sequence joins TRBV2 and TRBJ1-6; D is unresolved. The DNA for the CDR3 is TGTGCCAGCAGCGAGAGCCCCTCACCCCTCCACTTT. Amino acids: CASSESPSPLHF. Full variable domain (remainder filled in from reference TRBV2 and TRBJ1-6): EPEVTQTPSHQVTQMGQEVILRCVPISNHLYFYWYRQILGQKVEFLVSFYNNEISEKSEIFDDQFSVERPDGSNFTLKIRSTKLEDSAMYFCASSESPSPLHFGNGTRLTVT.